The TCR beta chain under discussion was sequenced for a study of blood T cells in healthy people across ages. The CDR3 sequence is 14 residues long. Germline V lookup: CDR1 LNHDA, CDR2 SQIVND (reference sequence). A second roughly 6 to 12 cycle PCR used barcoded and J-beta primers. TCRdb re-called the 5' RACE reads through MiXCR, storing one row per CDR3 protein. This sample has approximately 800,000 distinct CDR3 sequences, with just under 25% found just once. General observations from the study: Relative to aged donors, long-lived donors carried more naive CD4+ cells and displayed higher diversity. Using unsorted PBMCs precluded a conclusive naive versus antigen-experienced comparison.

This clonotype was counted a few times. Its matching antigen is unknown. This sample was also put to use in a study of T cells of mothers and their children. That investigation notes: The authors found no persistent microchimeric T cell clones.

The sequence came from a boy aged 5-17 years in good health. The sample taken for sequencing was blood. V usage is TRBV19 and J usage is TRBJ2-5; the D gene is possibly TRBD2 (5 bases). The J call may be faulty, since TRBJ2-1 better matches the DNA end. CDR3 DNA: TGTGCCAGTAGTATTTTTAGCGCTCACAATGAGCAGTTCTTC. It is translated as CASSIFSAHNEQFF.